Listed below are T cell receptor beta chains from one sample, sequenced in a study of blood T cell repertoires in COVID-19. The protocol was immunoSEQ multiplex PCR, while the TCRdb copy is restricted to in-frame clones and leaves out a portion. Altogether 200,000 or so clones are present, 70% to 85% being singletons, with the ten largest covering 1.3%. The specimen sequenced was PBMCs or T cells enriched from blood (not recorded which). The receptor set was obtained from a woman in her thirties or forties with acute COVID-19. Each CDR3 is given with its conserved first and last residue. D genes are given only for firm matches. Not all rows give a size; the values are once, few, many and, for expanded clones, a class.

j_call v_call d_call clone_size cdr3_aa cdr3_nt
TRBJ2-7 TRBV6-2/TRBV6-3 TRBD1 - CASSYRQGRLYEQYF TGTGCCAGCAGTTACCGACAGGGCCGCCTCTACGAGCAGTACTTC
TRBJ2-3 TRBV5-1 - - CASSLQGGSDTQYF TGCGCCAGCAGCTTGCAGGGGGGTTCAGATACGCAGTATTTT
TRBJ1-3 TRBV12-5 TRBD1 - CASAPHTGQGRNTIYF TGTGCTAGTGCCCCGCATACCGGACAGGGAAGGAACACCATATATTTT
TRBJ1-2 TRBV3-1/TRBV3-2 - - CASSQEGRWARSGGYGYTF TGTGCCAGCAGCCAAGAGGGGAGGTGGGCCCGATCTGGTGGCTATGGCTACACCTTC
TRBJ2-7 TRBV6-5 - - CASSPTSGGLQEQYF TGTGCCAGCAGTCCGACTAGTGGGGGTCTTCAAGAGCAGTACTTC
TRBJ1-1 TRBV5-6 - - CASSYEDTEAFF TGTGCCAGCAGCTACGAGGACACTGAAGCTTTCTTT
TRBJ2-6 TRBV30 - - CAWSGSGANVLTF TGTGCCTGGAGTGGGAGTGGGGCCAACGTCCTGACTTTC
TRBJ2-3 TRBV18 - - CASSPSVPDTQYF TGTGCCAGCTCACCTTCAGTTCCAGATACGCAGTATTTT
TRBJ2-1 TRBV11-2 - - CASSKPLGSYNEQFF TGTGCCAGCAGCAAACCTCTAGGCTCCTACAATGAGCAGTTCTTC
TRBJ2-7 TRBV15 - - CATSGQGYEQYF TGTGCCACCAGCGGGCAGGGCTACGAGCAGTACTTC
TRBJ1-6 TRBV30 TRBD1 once CAWSVLDRANSPLHF TGTGCCTGGAGTGTACTCGACAGGGCCAATTCACCCCTCCACTTT
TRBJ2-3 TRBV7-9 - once CASSTLANLDTQYF TGTGCCAGCAGCACGCTAGCAAACCTAGATACGCAGTATTTT